This is a list of T cell receptor beta chains from one sample in a study of shared clonotypes between healthy human individuals. Data came from immunoSEQ multiplex PCR; TCRdb stores just in-frame clones and leaves some out. The data hold approximately 980,000 clones, with 76% observed a single time. Specimen: memory CD4+ T cells sorted from blood. The receptors were sampled from a man aged 18-30 years in good health. Both conserved end residues are part of each CDR3. Each record gives: clone size, J gene, V gene, D gene, CDR3 DNA, CDR3 protein. D genes are given only for firm matches. Clone sizes are given selectively: once, few, many, or a class where the clone is expanded.

-,TRBJ2-5,TRBV20-1,-,TGCAGTGCTGGACAGCAAGAGACCCAGTACTTC,CSAGQQETQYF
once,TRBJ2-7,TRBV2,TRBD2,TGTGCCAGCAGAGAGGGACTAGCGGGGACCTACGAGCAGTACTTC,CASREGLAGTYEQYF
-,TRBJ2-7,TRBV5-4,-,TGTGCCAGCAGCTCCGGGACTTTACTCTACGAGCAGTACTTC,CASSSGTLLYEQYF
-,TRBJ1-3,TRBV5-6,-,TGTGCCAGCAGCCGGAGGGGTCAGGGCCCCGGAAACACCATATATTTT,CASSRRGQGPGNTIYF
many,TRBJ2-3,TRBV5-5,TRBD2,TGTGCCAGCAGTAGGGACTATCGAGGAGATACGCAGTATTTT,CASSRDYRGDTQYF
-,TRBJ2-7,TRBV10-1,TRBD1,TGCGCCAGCAGTGACTCCGGGACAGGGTACGACGAGCAGTACTTC,CASSDSGTGYDEQYF
once,TRBJ2-2,TRBV19,TRBD1,TGTGCCAGTAGTAGGACAGGGACGAACACCGGGGAGCTGTTTTTT,CASSRTGTNTGELFF
many,TRBJ2-2,TRBV2,-,TGTGCCAGCAGTGAAGGACAGGTTTACTTCACCGGGGAGCTGTTTTTT,CASSEGQVYFTGELFF
-,TRBJ2-2,TRBV5-1,TRBD1,TGCGCCAGCAGCCCGGGGGACAGGGGAACCGGGGAGCTGTTTTTT,CASSPGDRGTGELFF
-,TRBJ1-2,TRBV14,-,TGTGCCAGCAGTTTATCAGAACACGGCTACACCTTC,CASSLSEHGYTF
few,TRBJ2-3,TRBV7-2,-,TGTGCCAGCAGGGGGGGCCCAGATACGCAGTATTTT,CASRGGPDTQYF
-,TRBJ2-1,TRBV5-1,TRBD2,TGCGCCAGCAGCTATGGAGCGGGAGTGGGCAATGAGCAGTTCTTC,CASSYGAGVGNEQFF
-,TRBJ2-3,TRBV20-1,-,TGCAGTGCTACCGGGATGGTCACGCAGTATTTT,CSATGMVTQYF
-,TRBJ2-7,TRBV5-1,TRBD2,TGCGCCAGCAGCCGAGCGGGAGGGAGCTCCTACGAGCAGTACTTC,CASSRAGGSSYEQYF
-,TRBJ2-3,TRBV5-6,-,TGTGCCAGCAGCTTGGGAGAGGGAAGCACAGATACGCAGTATTTT,CASSLGEGSTDTQYF
few,TRBJ1-2,TRBV13,TRBD1,TGTGCCAGCAGCTTGGACAGGGGGCTTGGCTACACCTTC,CASSLDRGLGYTF
few,TRBJ1-4,TRBV18,-,TGTGCCAGCTCACGGGGAACAGGAGGGCATGAAAAACTGTTTTTT,CASSRGTGGHEKLFF
-,TRBJ2-3,TRBV18,-,TGTGCCAGCTCACCAAGATCGGATACGCAGTATTTT,CASSPRSDTQYF
-,TRBJ2-3,TRBV12-5,TRBD2,TGTGCTAGTGGTTTGGCCCTACTAGCGGGAGTGGCAGATACGCAGTATTTT,CASGLALLAGVADTQYF
-,TRBJ2-2,TRBV4-1,TRBD1,TGCGCCAGCAGCCAAGACCCCGGGACAGCCTTTCCGAACACCGGGGAGCTGTTTTTT,CASSQDPGTAFPNTGELFF
-,TRBJ1-1,TRBV10-3,-,TGTGCCATCAGGACCACAGGTGATAACACTGAAGCTTTCTTT,CAIRTTGDNTEAFF